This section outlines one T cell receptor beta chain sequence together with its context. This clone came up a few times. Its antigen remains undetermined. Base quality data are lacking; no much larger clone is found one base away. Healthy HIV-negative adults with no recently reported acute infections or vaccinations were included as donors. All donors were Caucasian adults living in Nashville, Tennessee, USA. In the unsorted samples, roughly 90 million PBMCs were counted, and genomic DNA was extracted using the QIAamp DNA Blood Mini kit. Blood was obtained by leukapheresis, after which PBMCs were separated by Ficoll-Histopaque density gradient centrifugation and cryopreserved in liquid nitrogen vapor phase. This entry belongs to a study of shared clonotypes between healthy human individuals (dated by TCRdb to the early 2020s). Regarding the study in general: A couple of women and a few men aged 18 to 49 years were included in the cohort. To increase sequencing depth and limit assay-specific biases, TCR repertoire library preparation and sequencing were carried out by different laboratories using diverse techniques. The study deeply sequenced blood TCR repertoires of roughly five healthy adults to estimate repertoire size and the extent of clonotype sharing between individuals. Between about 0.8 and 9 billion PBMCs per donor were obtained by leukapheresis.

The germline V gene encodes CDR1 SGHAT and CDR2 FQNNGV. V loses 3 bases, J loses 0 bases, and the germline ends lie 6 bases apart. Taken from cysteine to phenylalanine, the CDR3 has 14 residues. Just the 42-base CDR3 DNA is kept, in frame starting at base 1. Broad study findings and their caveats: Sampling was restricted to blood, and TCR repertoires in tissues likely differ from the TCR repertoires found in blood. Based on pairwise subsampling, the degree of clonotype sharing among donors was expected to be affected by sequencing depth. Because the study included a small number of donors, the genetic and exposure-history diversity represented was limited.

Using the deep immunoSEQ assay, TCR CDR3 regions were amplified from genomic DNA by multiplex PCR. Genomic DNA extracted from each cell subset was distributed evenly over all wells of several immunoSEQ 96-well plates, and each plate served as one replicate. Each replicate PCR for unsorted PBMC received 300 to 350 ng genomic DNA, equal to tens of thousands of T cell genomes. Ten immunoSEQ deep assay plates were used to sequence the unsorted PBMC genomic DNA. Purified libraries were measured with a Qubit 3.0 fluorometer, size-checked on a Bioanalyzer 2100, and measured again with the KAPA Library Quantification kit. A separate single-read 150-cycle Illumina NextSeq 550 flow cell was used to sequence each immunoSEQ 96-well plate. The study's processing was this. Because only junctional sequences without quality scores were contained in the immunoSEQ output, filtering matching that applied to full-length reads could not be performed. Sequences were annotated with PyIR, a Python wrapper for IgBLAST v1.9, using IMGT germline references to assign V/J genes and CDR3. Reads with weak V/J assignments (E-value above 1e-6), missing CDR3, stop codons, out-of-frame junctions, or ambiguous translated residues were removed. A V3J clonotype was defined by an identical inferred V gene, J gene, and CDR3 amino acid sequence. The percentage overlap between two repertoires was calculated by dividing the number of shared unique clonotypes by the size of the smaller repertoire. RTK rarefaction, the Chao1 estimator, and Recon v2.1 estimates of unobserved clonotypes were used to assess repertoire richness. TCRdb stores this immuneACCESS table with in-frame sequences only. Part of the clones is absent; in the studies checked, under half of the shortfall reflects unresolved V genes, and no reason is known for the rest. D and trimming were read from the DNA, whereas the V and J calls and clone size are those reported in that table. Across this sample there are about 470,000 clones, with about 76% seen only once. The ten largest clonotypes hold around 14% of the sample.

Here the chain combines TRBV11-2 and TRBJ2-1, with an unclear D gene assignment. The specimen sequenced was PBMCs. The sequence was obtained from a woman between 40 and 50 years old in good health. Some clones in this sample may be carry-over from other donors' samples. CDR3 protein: CASSFRGSYNEQFF. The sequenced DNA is TGTGCCAGCAGCTTCAGAGGCTCCTACAATGAGCAGTTCTTC. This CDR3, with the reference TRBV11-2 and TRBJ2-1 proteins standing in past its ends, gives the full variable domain EAGVAQSPRYKIIEKRQSVAFWCNPISGHATLYWYQQILGQGPKLLIQFQNNGVVDDSQLPKDRFSAERLKGVDSTLKIQPAKLEDSAVYLCASSFRGSYNEQFFGPGTRLTVL.